These 28 T cell receptor beta chains were sequenced from one sample in a study of OX40 agonist ivuxolimab in advanced cancers. The method was immunoSEQ multiplex PCR; TCRdb's version includes in-frame clones alone and lacks a portion of them. The data contain approximately 52,000 clones, around 84% of them singletons. Here the sequenced sample was CD4+ or CD8+ T cells sorted from blood, taken in a trial of the OX40 agonist ivuxolimab. The receptors come from an adult with an advanced solid tumor such as melanoma, head and neck, liver or kidney cancer.

The V and J genes are TRBV11-2 and TRBJ2-2; TRBD2 might be the D (6 bases). V lost 5 bases, J lost 3 bases, and 22 bases lay in between. CDR3 size: 18 residues. From germline, CDR1 is SGHAT and CDR2 FQNNGV. The CDR3 nucleotides read TGTGCCAGCAGCCCACCCCGGCGGGCGCGGGACGACACCGGGGAGCTGTTTTTT. Its protein product is CASSPPRRARDDTGELFF. Supplemented by reference TRBV11-2 and TRBJ2-2, the full variable domain reads EAGVAQSPRYKIIEKRQSVAFWCNPISGHATLYWYQQILGQGPKLLIQFQNNGVVDDSQLPKDRFSAERLKGVDSTLKIQPAKLEDSAVYLCASSPPRRARDDTGELFFGEGSRLTVL.

This chain uses TRBV9 with TRBJ2-7; 15 bases map to TRBD2. Germline V CDR1 and CDR2: SGDLS, YYNGEE. Trimming removed 2 bases from V and 3 bases from J; junction bases left unmatched: 9. The length of the CDR3 is 18 residues. In DNA, the CDR3 is TGTGCCAGCAGCGTGGGGACTAGCGGGAGGAGAGTCGGCTACGAGCAGTACTTC. Translating it yields CASSVGTSGRRVGYEQYF.

This clone appeared a single time. V gene TRBV19 combines with J gene TRBJ1-5, with TRBD1 matching 7 bases. From germline, CDR1 is LNHDA and CDR2 SQIVND (reference sequence). This CDR3 has 14 amino acids. J gave up 4 bases and V 3 bases, and 3 bases lay outside the gene matches. CDR3 amino acids: CASSMTGRNQPQHF. The CDR3 nucleotides read TGTGCCAGTAGTATGACAGGGCGGAATCAGCCCCAGCATTTT.

The V gene is TRBV5-1, the J gene TRBJ2-5; D is unresolved. The CDR3 has 15 residues. Trimming stripped 0 bases from V and 4 bases from J, with 13 bases between. Per the germline V gene, CDR1 is SGHRS and CDR2 is YFSETQ. CDR3 amino acids: CASSLATNSGETQYF. The CDR3 bases are TGCGCCAGCAGCTTGGCCACCAACTCAGGAGAGACCCAGTACTTC.

This clone has a handful of counts. V is TRBV5-1 and J is TRBJ2-3; D is undetermined. The V end lost 0 bases, the J end lost 2 bases, and 7 bases lay between the germline ends. Germline CDR1 reads SGHRS; CDR2 reads YFSETQ. CDR3 length: 14 amino acids. CDR3: CASSLAENTDTQYF. CDR3 nucleotide sequence: TGCGCCAGCAGCTTGGCCGAAAACACAGATACGCAGTATTTT.

V usage is TRBV7-2 and J usage is TRBJ2-2; 8 bases match TRBD1. V trimming: 5 bases; J trimming: 1 base; junction bases outside the gene matches: 3. CDR1 SGHTA and CDR2 FQGNSA come from the germline V gene. This CDR3 contains 15 residues. CDR3 protein: CASSSGQGNTGELFF. The CDR3 DNA is TGTGCCAGCAGCAGCGGACAGGGGAACACCGGGGAGCTGTTTTTT.

V and J are TRBV4-3 and TRBJ2-3; 9 bases fit TRBD2. Losses at the gene ends were 5 bases for V and 6 bases for J; bases not matched to a gene: 15. CDR1 is LGHNA and CDR2 is YSLEER in the germline V gene. The CDR3 covers 17 residues. The DNA of the CDR3 is TGCGCCAGCAGCTTGGTCCCTAGCGGGGCTTCGGGGGATACGCAGTATTTT. Its protein is CASSLVPSGASGDTQYF.

The J gene is TRBJ2-3, the V gene TRBV5-6; TRBD1 aligns across 9 bases. The germline gives CDR1 SGHDT, CDR2 YYEEEE. The CDR3 sequence is 17 residues long. V lost 2 bases to trimming and J lost 2 bases; unmatched junction nucleotides: 9. CDR3 in amino acids: CASSLGPGQGFTDTQYF. CDR3 DNA sequence: TGTGCCAGCAGCTTAGGGCCGGGACAGGGATTCACAGATACGCAGTATTTT. Looking up the rest from reference TRBV5-6 and TRBJ2-3 gives the full variable domain: DAGVTQSPTHLIKTRGQQVTLRCSPKSGHDTVSWYQQALGQGPQFIFQYYEEEERQRGNFPDRFSGHQFPNYSSELNVNALLLGDSALYLCASSLGPGQGFTDTQYFGPGTRLTVL.

This clone was seen only once. The chain links TRBV4-3 to TRBJ1-4; D uncertain. CDR3 length: 16 amino acids. The germline V gene encodes CDR1 LGHNA and CDR2 YSLEER. The V end lost 0 bases, the J end lost 6 bases, and 14 bases lay between the germline ends. The CDR3 DNA reads as TGCGCCAGCAGCCAAGATAATTCGGGGTGGGATGAAAAACTGTTTTTT. It yields the protein CASSQDNSGWDEKLFF.

This chain links TRBV30 with TRBJ1-2, with D possibly TRBD1 on 5 matching bases. CDR1 GTSNPN and CDR2 SVGIG come from the germline V gene (reference sequence). This CDR3 comprises 16 residues. The V gene lost 3 bases and the J gene lost 3 bases, with 20 bases spanning the gap. This chain's CDR3 is CAWRARGGFGYYGYTF. For the CDR3, the DNA is TGTGCCTGGAGGGCGAGGGGAGGTTTTGGGTACTATGGCTACACCTTC.

The gene calls are TRBV5-5 and TRBJ2-7; a weak D match, TRBD1 (6 bases). CDR1 is SGHKS, CDR2 YYEKEE, per germline (reference sequence). The CDR3 runs to 13 residues. V gave up 0 bases and J gave up 3 bases, with 7 bases separating them. The CDR3 sequence: CASSLEDSYEQYF. CDR3 sequence (DNA): TGTGCCAGCAGCTTGGAGGACAGCTACGAGCAGTACTTC.

The chain uses TRBV20-1 and TRBJ1-1; a possible D gene is TRBD1 (6 bases). Germline CDR1 reads DFQATT; CDR2 reads SNEGSKA (reference sequence). The V end lost 6 bases, the J end lost 5 bases, and 10 bases lay between the germline ends. This CDR3 spans 11 amino acids. CDR3 amino acids: CSAEGGTEAFF. In DNA, the CDR3 is TGCAGTGCCGAAGGGGGTACTGAAGCTTTCTTT.

The sample holds one count of this clone. V and J are TRBV27 and TRBJ2-3; the D gene is possibly TRBD2 (5 bases). CDR1 and CDR2 (germline): MNHEY, SMNVEV (reference sequence). This CDR3 contains 15 residues. V gave up 0 bases and J gave up 1 base, with 8 bases separating them. For the CDR3, the DNA is TGTGCCAGCAGTTTATCCCGAGGGCGCACAGATACGCAGTATTTT. Its protein is CASSLSRGRTDTQYF.

The chain links TRBV10-3 to TRBJ2-2, with TRBD1 as a possible D gene (6 bases). Trimming removed 8 bases from V and 5 bases from J, with 15 bases in between. Germline V gene data show CDR1 as ENHRY and CDR2 as SYGVKD. CDR3 length: 14 residues. The CDR3 loop is CAISDRTKTGELFF. The CDR3, as DNA: TGTGCCATCTCGGACAGAACCAAAACCGGGGAGCTGTTTTTT.

The chain has TRBV19 and TRBJ1-1; D may be TRBD1 (5 bases). CDR1 LNHDA and CDR2 SQIVND come from the germline V gene (reference sequence). This CDR3 spans 13 amino acids. V shed 5 bases and J shed 7 bases, with 14 bases lying between them. The CDR3 region is CASSPGTAGEAFF. CDR3 nucleotides: TGTGCCAGTAGTCCCGGGACTGCTGGTGAAGCTTTCTTT.

The chain couples TRBV4-1 to TRBJ2-5, with 8 bases identical to TRBD2. This CDR3 is built from 15 residues. Germline V gene sequence: CDR1 MGHRA, CDR2 YSYEKL. The trim removed 0 bases at V and 5 bases at J, leaving 5 bases unmatched. Written as DNA, the CDR3 is TGCGCCAGCAGCCAAGATGTAGCGGGGCCGGAGACCCAGTACTTC. It encodes CASSQDVAGPETQYF.

The chain employs TRBV25-1 and TRBJ2-7; D gene unclear. The germline CDR1 and CDR2 sequences are MGHDK and SYGVNS. The CDR3 length is 14 residues. Trimming removed 7 bases at V and 4 bases at J, with 17 bases between. The CDR3 protein is CASKRGRLRYEQYF. The CDR3 region has the DNA TGTGCCAGCAAGCGCGGACGGCTTAGATACGAGCAGTACTTC.

The chain carries TRBV11-1 and TRBJ2-5; 9 nucleotides agree with TRBD2. The germline V gene has CDR1 SGHAT and CDR2 FQDESV (reference sequence). The CDR3 covers 15 residues. J gave up 5 bases and V 1 base, and 5 bases lay outside the gene matches. CDR3 loop: CASSLGGGRAETQYF. The CDR3 bases are TGTGCCAGCAGCTTAGGTGGCGGGAGGGCGGAGACCCAGTACTTC.

The rearrangement joins TRBV9 to TRBJ2-3, with 9 positions matching TRBD2. V dropped 4 bases and J dropped 1; count of bases not matched to a gene: 7. This CDR3 comprises 16 residues. Germline CDR1 is SGDLS and CDR2 is YYNGEE. The CDR3 protein is CASSPGVAGGTDTQYF. In DNA, the CDR3 is TGTGCCAGCAGCCCCGGGGTAGCGGGGGGCACAGATACGCAGTATTTT.

This clone was found once. The CDR3 sequence is CASSPDGDYEQYF. CDR3 DNA: TGTGCCAGCAGCCCGGACGGGGATTACGAGCAGTACTTC. The chain employs TRBV11-1 and TRBJ2-7; possible D gene TRBD2, 5 bases. V lost 5 bases and J 4 bases, leaving 12 bases between the germline ends. Germline V gene data show CDR1 as SGHAT and CDR2 as FQDESV (reference sequence). The CDR3 spans 13 residues.

This clone has only one observation. The V and J genes are TRBV6-1 and TRBJ2-7, with D hard to call. Germline CDR1 reads MNHNS; CDR2 reads SASEGT. The V gene lost 6 bases and the J gene lost 0 bases, with 6 bases spanning the gap. This CDR3 contains 12 residues. The CDR3 loop is CASRAPSYEQYF. The CDR3, as DNA: TGTGCCAGCAGGGCCCCCTCCTACGAGCAGTACTTC.

Only a few counts were recorded for this clone. This CDR3 reads CAWGKGREDTEAFF. The CDR3, as DNA: TGTGCCTGGGGGAAGGGGAGGGAGGACACTGAAGCTTTCTTT. The V gene is TRBV30, the J gene TRBJ1-1; a possible D gene is TRBD1 (5 bases). V was pared by 5 bases and J by 3 bases, with 16 bases between. Germline V gene lookup returns CDR1 GTSNPN and CDR2 SVGIG (reference sequence). This CDR3 comprises 14 residues.

The chain carries TRBV19 and TRBJ2-5; 9 nucleotides line up with TRBD1. This CDR3 is built from 19 residues. V shed 2 bases and J 1 base; nucleotides not matched to a gene: 14. Germline CDR1 reads LNHDA; CDR2 reads SQIVND (reference sequence). The CDR3 loop is CASSITSAGQGFGQETQYF. Written as DNA, the CDR3 is TGTGCCAGTAGTATAACCTCAGCGGGACAGGGTTTTGGCCAAGAGACCCAGTACTTC.

The chain has TRBV27 and TRBJ2-1; 10 positions agree with TRBD2. The CDR3 spans 15 residues. V gave up 7 bases and J gave up 7 bases; unmatched junction bases: 10. Germline lookup yields CDR1 MNHEY and CDR2 SMNVEV (reference sequence). CDR3 in amino acids: CASKPQRGGQNEQFF. CDR3 nucleotide sequence: TGTGCCAGCAAACCCCAGCGGGGGGGCCAGAATGAGCAGTTCTTC.

The CDR3 sequence is CASSASGGGTDTQYF. The CDR3, as DNA: TGTGCCAGCAGTGCCAGCGGGGGGGGCACAGATACGCAGTATTTT. This chain joins TRBV6-1 and TRBJ2-3; 10 bases map to TRBD2. This CDR3 has 15 residues. J lost 1 base, V lost 4 bases, and 2 bases had no gene match. Germline V lookup: CDR1 MNHNS, CDR2 SASEGT.

The genes are TRBV27 and TRBJ2-3; D may match TRBD1 or TRBD2 (5 bases each). The CDR3 has 16 residues. Germline V gene lookup returns CDR1 MNHEY and CDR2 SMNVEV (reference sequence). Trimming shortened V by 4 bases and J by 1 base, and 15 bases separated the two germline ends. CDR3 nucleotide sequence: TGTGCCAGCAGTTCCCAAAGGGGAGAGGGCACAGATACGCAGTATTTT. It yields the protein CASSSQRGEGTDTQYF.

V gene TRBV27 combines with J gene TRBJ1-5; maybe TRBD1 (5 bases). Germline assignment: CDR1 MNHEY and CDR2 SMNVEV (reference sequence). V was trimmed by 3 bases and J by 7 bases, leaving 22 bases between them. The CDR3 is 17 residues long. Here the CDR3 DNA reads TGTGCCAGCAGTTTCTGGTCCGGGGCAGGGAGTTTGCAGCCCCAGCATTTT. It specifies CASSFWSGAGSLQPQHF.

The chain has TRBV27 and TRBJ1-1, with 9 nucleotides matching TRBD1. Losses at the gene ends were 4 bases for V and 4 bases for J; bases not matched to a gene: 7. CDR1 MNHEY and CDR2 SMNVEV come from the germline V gene (reference sequence). This CDR3 has 15 residues. The CDR3 protein is CASSSRTGVGTEAFF. CDR3 nucleotide sequence: TGTGCCAGCAGTTCCAGGACAGGGGTGGGCACTGAAGCTTTCTTT.